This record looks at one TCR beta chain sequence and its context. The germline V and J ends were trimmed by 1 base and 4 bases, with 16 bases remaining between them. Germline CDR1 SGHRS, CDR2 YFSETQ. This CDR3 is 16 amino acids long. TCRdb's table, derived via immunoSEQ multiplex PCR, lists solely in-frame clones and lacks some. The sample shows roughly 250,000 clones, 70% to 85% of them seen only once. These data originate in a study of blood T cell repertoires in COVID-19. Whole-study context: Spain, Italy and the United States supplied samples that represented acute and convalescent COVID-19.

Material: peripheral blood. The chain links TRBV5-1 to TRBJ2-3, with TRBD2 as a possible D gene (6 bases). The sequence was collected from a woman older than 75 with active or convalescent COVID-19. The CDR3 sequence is CASSLFGGRLSDTQYF. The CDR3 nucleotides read TGCGCCAGCAGCTTGTTCGGGGGAAGGTTGTCAGATACGCAGTATTTT.